This is a list of T cell receptor beta chains from one sample in a study of Graves' ophthalmopathy and Graves' hyperthyroidism. One entry per CDR3 protein, called by TCRdb with MiXCR from the multiplex PCR reads. This table holds more than 1,000,000 distinct CDR3 sequences, roughly two fifths found once. Sample: peripheral blood or thyroid tissue (not recorded which). These receptors came from an adult man with Graves' hyperthyroidism. The CDR3 runs from the conserved cysteine through the conserved F or W. D genes are given only for firm matches. Not all rows give a size; the values are once, few, many and, for expanded clones, a class.

many	TRBV20-1	-	TRBJ1-3	CSASATLSSGNTIYF
-	TRBV7-8	TRBD1	TRBJ1-5	CASSRRTGSRDQPQHF
-	TRBV25-1	-	TRBJ2-7	CASSPVGGGEQYF
-	TRBV20-1	-	TRBJ2-5	CSAEVGVSETQYF
-	TRBV12-3/TRBV12-4	-	TRBJ2-7	CASTLGGSEQYF
-	TRBV2	-	TRBJ1-1	CASLTQPNTEAFF
-	TRBV5-1	-	TRBJ1-2	CASSPQGMTGYTF
once	TRBV20-1	-	TRBJ1-5	CSARGTSDQPQHF
-	TRBV2	-	TRBJ1-2	CASSESAHGHTF
few	TRBV15	TRBD1	TRBJ2-1	CATSRGTGADYNEQFF
few	TRBV30	TRBD2	TRBJ2-7	CAWSYGGSSYEQYF
-	TRBV5-1	-	TRBJ1-1	CASSYTGSGGFAEAFF
-	TRBV7-8	-	TRBJ2-6	CASTDRGPGANVLTF
-	TRBV4-3	-	TRBJ2-7	CASSHYQTSSYEQYF
-	TRBV3-1	-	TRBJ1-1	CASSQVGIWREAFF
many	TRBV7-8	TRBD1	TRBJ1-5	CASSLEVARGGQPQHF
many	TRBV25-1	-	TRBJ1-5	CASSELGEVQPQHF
many	TRBV20-1	TRBD1	TRBJ1-1	CSAPSPRQGLTEAFF
-	TRBV19	-	TRBJ1-3	CATRLDSGNTIYF
few	TRBV19	-	TRBJ1-3	CASSVTGPYSGNTIYF
-	TRBV7-2	TRBD1	TRBJ2-7	CASSVDGQEADEQYF
-	TRBV12-3/TRBV12-4	TRBD1	TRBJ2-7	CASSLIGQGLDEQYF
many	TRBV15	-	TRBJ2-7	CATSRVGRSGEQYF
-	TRBV24-1	-	TRBJ1-2	CATSDPQQGDGYTF
many	TRBV7-3	TRBD2	TRBJ2-2	CASSPSGSVTGELFF
few	TRBV28	-	TRBJ2-7	CASNPGGATYEQYF
-	TRBV9	-	TRBJ1-5	CASSPPQHF
-	TRBV9	-	TRBJ1-6	CASSPNPNNYNSPLHF
-	TRBV20-1	TRBD1	TRBJ2-7	CSAWDRGYEQYF